This TCR beta chain was identified during a study of T-cell memory formation after mild COVID-19 (dated by TCRdb to the early 2020s). For the study in its entirety: Most TCR sequence clusters were specific to one of the two donors. Two young, previously healthy adult volunteers, one female and one male, were included in the cohort. In two donors, T-cell clones that expanded and contracted after mild COVID-19 were followed by sequencing TCRalpha and TCRbeta repertoires longitudinally.

Including the terminal cysteine and phenylalanine, the CDR3 comprises 17 residues. The read is trimmed to its CDR3 DNA, 51 bases read in frame from base 1. Trimming at the junction amounts to 0 bases on V and 2 bases on J, and the germline ends lie 20 bases apart. Per the germline V gene (reference sequence), DFQATT is the CDR1 and SNEGSKA is the CDR2. Broad study findings and their caveats: Contracting CD4+ clones were found mainly in CM and EM memory subsets, while CD8+ clones were enriched in EMRA. Some responding clones were detected in pre-infection memory, which suggested that pre-existing cross-reactive memory T cells had joined the SARS-CoV-2 response. Clones that contracted from day 15 to 85 showed balanced CD4/CD8 phenotypes, whereas a second wave of clones that expanded from day 15 to 37 leaned towards CD4+. Whether the second-wave clones peaking on day 37 were SARS-CoV-2 specific was not confirmed. Only a couple of mild cases were covered by the study, and larger cohorts that include severe cases with pre-infection samples were considered necessary.

This clonotype has just a few counts. What antigen it recognizes has not been identified. Base qualities are not provided; no much larger clone lies one nucleotide away. Sequencing relied on an Illumina NovaSeq 6000. TCRalpha and TCRbeta cDNA libraries were built by 5'RACE with constant-segment primers, adding sample barcodes and unique molecular identifiers. RNA was extracted from every sample with Trizol reagent. Library amplification was performed in two PCR steps, and a second sample barcode and Illumina TruSeq adapters were introduced in the second step. Sequencing of libraries was performed on an Illumina NovaSeq with 2 x 150 bp paired-end reads. On the authors' methods: With migec v1.2.7, reads were demultiplexed and then collapsed into UMI-guided consensus sequences. Using mixcr v2.1.11, UMI consensuses were aligned to TRA and TRB V and J templates and then assembled into clonotypes. A clonotype was counted as expanded or contracted only if both edgeR and NoisET called the change significant, with noise models trained on biological replicates. For edgeR calls, the cutoffs were a false discovery rate-adjusted p below 0.01 and a log2 fold-change threshold of 1. As an exploratory analysis of dynamics, PCA with hierarchical clustering was applied to max-normalized trajectories of the 1000 most abundant clonotypes. The CD4 or CD8 phenotype of responding clones was assigned using the separately sequenced CD4+ and CD8+ repertoires. TCRdb handled the public reads itself, with Q25 trimming in fastp and clone calling in MiXCR, and kept productive beta chains. One record per CDR3 amino acid sequence lists the most common genes and DNA. TCRdb, rather than the study authors, made the V and J calls. The sample yields some 110,000 distinct CDR3 sequences; under 15% were counted once. The top ten clones comprise roughly 27% of the sample.

Ficoll-Paque density gradient centrifugation was the method used to isolate PBMCs. The sequence came from an adult woman who had mild COVID-19 (a few samples of this study predate the infection). The sample titles of this study are shuffled in the database, so cell type and time point are left out; the donor was told from shared clones. The V and J segments used are TRBV20-1 and TRBJ2-7; D gene: possibly TRBD1, on 6 matching bases. Input material: PBMCs or a T cell subset sorted from them (not recorded which). The DNA is TGCAGTGCTAGAGAACCTTTGACAGGTCTTTCTCCCTACGAGCAGTACTTC. Its translation reads: CSAREPLTGLSPYEQYF.